Presented here are 3 T cell receptor beta chains from one specimen sequenced in a study of blood T cell repertoires in COVID-19. Some clones are missing from TCRdb's copy, which holds only in-frame ones; the method was immunoSEQ multiplex PCR. This sample has 200,000 or so clones, with around 81% found just once. The sequencing sample was made of peripheral blood. The source is a woman aged 25 to 45 who had recovered from COVID-19.

The chain uses TRBV18 and TRBJ2-3; D might be TRBD2 (6 bases). Germline CDR1 is KGHSH and CDR2 is LQKENI. The CDR3 is made up of 13 amino acids. V was pared by 6 bases and J by 5 bases, with 12 bases between. For the CDR3, the DNA is TGTGCCAGCTCCCCGGGAGTGGGAGATACGCAGTATTTT. Its protein is CASSPGVGDTQYF.

The chain combines TRBV29-1 with TRBJ2-5; 12 bases are shared with TRBD2. Germline loops: CDR1 SQVTM, CDR2 ANQGSEA. The CDR3 consists of 16 residues. V shed 1 base, J shed 2 bases, and the junction held 5 bases outside the gene matches. The CDR3 reads CSVEVLAGGSQETQYF. The CDR3 region has the DNA TGCAGCGTTGAAGTTCTAGCGGGAGGGAGTCAAGAGACCCAGTACTTC.

The chain is built from TRBV9 and TRBJ2-5; maybe TRBD1 (8 bases). CDR1 and CDR2 from the germline V gene are SGDLS and YYNGEE. There are 16 residues in the CDR3. V was cut by 3 bases and J by 4 bases, with 19 bases left in between. CDR3 DNA: TGTGCCAGCAGCGCCACCGGGACAGGCGGGGGAGAGACCCAGTACTTC. It specifies CASSATGTGGGETQYF.